The TCR beta chain described here comes from a study of preoperative IRX-2 immunotherapy in early breast cancer. Repertoires were generated with immunoSEQ multiplex PCR, while TCRdb's copy carries only in-frame clones and drops some. The table has 90,000 to 100,000 clones, about nine tenths seen once. V was shortened by 5 bases and J by 3 bases, with 13 bases between the two germline ends. From germline, CDR1 is KGHSH and CDR2 LQKENI. CDR3 size: 15 residues. This clone was detected only once. Treatment denoted: preoperative locoregional IRX-2 cytokine immunotherapy. Patients received preoperative, locoregional IRX-2 cytokine immunotherapy in a phase Ib study.

The source was tumor tissue, collected after IRX-2 immunotherapy. The clonotype originates from a human donor with breast cancer. The chain carries TRBV18 and TRBJ2-2; D unresolved. The CDR3: CASSSRLDDTGELFF. CDR3 bases: TGTGCCAGCTCATCAAGGCTAGATGACACCGGGGAGCTGTTTTTT.